Given below is one T cell receptor (beta chain) in context. The data were taken from a study of blood T cell repertoires in COVID-19. On the study more broadly: Sources were T cells, B-cell-depleted T cells, or PBMCs; the material itself was cDNA or gDNA.

In the original processing: How many nucleated cells were present was estimated from reference gene primer amplification. TCRdb keeps only in-frame clones here, not all; method: immunoSEQ multiplex PCR. V and J calls and clone size are given by that table; D and trimming were obtained from the DNA. The profile shows about 60,000 clones, around nine tenths of them singletons. Sequencing used peripheral blood. This TCR derives from a woman aged 55-69 years with active COVID-19.

CDR3 sequence: CASSPMAQGAGEQYF. DNA of the CDR3: TGTGCCAGCTCACCAATGGCACAGGGGGCTGGTGAGCAGTACTTC. The chain is built from TRBV18 and TRBJ2-7, with TRBD1 matching 9 bases. The germline CDR1 and CDR2 sequences are KGHSH and LQKENI. The CDR3 has 15 residues. Trimming at V came to 2 bases and at J to 7 bases, leaving 9 bases not matched to a gene.